This T cell receptor (beta chain) appears in the sequencing data of a study of OX40 agonist ivuxolimab in advanced cancers. Study-level results: Among the nonresponders, some also had low normalized T-cell clonal expansion. Specificity for antigen went undetermined in the expanded peripheral T cells.

CDR3 length equals 15 residues. Germline-derived CDR1 and CDR2 are SGDLS and YYNGEE. V lost 0 bases, J lost 1 base, and 3 bases stayed unmatched. This clone has more than one count but fewer than ten. Its antigen is not identified. Produced via immunoSEQ multiplex PCR; TCRdb's table is partial and in-frame only. There are about 87,000 clones in the sample; 83% occur only once, and 0.75% to 1% lies in the top ten. The J gene is TRBJ1-1, the V gene TRBV9; 7 positions agree with TRBD1. The source of this sequence is an adult with an advanced solid tumor such as melanoma, head and neck, liver or kidney cancer. This sample comprised CD4+ or CD8+ T cells sorted from blood, obtained in a trial of the OX40 agonist ivuxolimab. This chain's CDR3 is CASSVGGTANTEAFF. The CDR3 nucleotides read TGTGCCAGCAGCGTAGGCGGGACAGCGAACACTGAAGCTTTCTTT.